What follows is one T cell receptor (beta chain) and its context. This CDR3 region has 16 residues. The sample comes from a study of shared clonotypes between healthy human individuals. Sequencing was performed with immunoSEQ multiplex PCR; in TCRdb, only in-frame clones are kept and a portion is missing. The sample yields 1,100,000 or so clones, about 84% seen once. This rearrangement joins TRBV21-1 to TRBJ2-7. TRBV21-1 has pseudogene status. The receptor was isolated from a man aged 18 to 29 in good health. Some clones in this sample may be carry-over from other donors' samples. Sequencing was carried out using memory CD4+ T cells from PBMCs. Subset specified: CD45RA-negative fraction. In DNA form, the CDR3 reads TGTGCCAGCACCCTTTTAGTAGGGGAGTCGAACTACGAGCAGTACTTC. It specifies CASTLLVGESNYEQYF.